Described below is a single TCR beta chain sequence and its context. No antigen is known for it. The source of the sample is a study of blood T cells in healthy people across ages. Study-wide points: Researchers judged that diversity estimates from one million T cells fell short of true values.

The authors ran a second PCR of 7 to 11 cycles using a sample-barcoded 5' primer and a J-beta primer mix. Using its own MiXCR run on the 5' RACE reads, TCRdb lists one record per CDR3 protein. The sample records roughly 1,500,000 distinct CDR3 sequences, about 31% being singletons. CDR1 and CDR2 from the germline V gene are LGHNA and YSLEER. The J segment lost 8 bases and the V segment lost 0 bases, leaving 12 bases of the junction unmatched. The CDR3 length is 17 residues. In terms of origin and age, donors were healthy Caucasian individuals from Russia aged 6 to 90. Each of the donors had 9 to 10 milliliters of peripheral blood drawn into EDTA-treated Vacutainer tubes.

The TCR originated in a woman in her thirties in good health. The sequencing input was blood. The chain recombines TRBV4-3 with TRBJ2-1; 8 positions agree with TRBD1. In DNA form, the CDR3 reads TGCGCCAGCAGCCAAGAAGACAGGGGATTCTTTATGCATGAGCAGTTCTTC. Its protein is CASSQEDRGFFMHEQFF.